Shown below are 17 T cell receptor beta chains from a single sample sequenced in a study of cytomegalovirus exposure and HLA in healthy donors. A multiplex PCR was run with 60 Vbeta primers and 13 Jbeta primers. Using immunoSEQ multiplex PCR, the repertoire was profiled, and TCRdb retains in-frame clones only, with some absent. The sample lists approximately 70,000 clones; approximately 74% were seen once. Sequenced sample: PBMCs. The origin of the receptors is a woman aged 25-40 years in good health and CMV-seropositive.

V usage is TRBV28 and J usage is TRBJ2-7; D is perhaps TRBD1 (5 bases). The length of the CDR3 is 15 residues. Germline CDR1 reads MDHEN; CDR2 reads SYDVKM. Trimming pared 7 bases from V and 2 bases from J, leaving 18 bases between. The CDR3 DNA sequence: TGTGCCAGCAAGTCAGCAGGGCCCGGAGCCTACGAGCAGTACTTC. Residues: CASKSAGPGAYEQYF.

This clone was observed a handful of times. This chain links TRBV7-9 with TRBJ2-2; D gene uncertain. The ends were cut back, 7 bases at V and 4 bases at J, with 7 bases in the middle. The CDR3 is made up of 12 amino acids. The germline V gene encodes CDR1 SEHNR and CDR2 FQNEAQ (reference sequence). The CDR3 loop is CASTRSTGELFF. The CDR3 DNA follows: TGTGCCAGCACAAGGAGCACCGGGGAGCTGTTTTTT.

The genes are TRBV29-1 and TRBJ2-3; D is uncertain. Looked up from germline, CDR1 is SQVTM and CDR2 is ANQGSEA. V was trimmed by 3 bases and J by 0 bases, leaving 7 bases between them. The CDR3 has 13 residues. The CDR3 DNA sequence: TGCAGCGTTGAGTCCCCTAGCACAGATACGCAGTATTTT. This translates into CSVESPSTDTQYF.

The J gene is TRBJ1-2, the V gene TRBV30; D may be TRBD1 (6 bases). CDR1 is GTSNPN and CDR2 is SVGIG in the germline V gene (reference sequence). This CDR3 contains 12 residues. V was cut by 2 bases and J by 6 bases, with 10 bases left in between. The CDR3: CAWSWGQDGYTF. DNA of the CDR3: TGTGCCTGGAGTTGGGGGCAGGATGGCTACACCTTC.

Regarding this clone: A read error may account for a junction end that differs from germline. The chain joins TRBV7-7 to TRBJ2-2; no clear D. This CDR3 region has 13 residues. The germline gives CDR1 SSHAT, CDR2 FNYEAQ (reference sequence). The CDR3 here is CASSLDFTGELFF. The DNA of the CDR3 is TGTGCTAGCAGCTTAGACTTCACCGGGGAGCTGTTTTTT.

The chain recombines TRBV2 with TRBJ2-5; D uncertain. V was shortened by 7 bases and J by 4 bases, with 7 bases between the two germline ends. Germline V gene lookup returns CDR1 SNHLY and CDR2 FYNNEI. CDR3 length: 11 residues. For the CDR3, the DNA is TGTGCCAGCAAACTAACAGAGACCCAGTACTTC. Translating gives CASKLTETQYF.

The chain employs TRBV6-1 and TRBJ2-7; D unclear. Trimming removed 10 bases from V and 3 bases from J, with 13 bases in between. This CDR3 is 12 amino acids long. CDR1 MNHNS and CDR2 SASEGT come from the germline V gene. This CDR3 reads CATVTPSYEQYF. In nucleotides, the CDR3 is TGTGCCACTGTGACGCCTAGCTACGAGCAGTACTTC.

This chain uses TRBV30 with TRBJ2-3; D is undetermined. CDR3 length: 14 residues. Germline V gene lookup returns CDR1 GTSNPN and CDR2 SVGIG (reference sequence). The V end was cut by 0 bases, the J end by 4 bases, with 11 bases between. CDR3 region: CAWSVSLVADTQYF. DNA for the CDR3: TGTGCCTGGAGTGTAAGCCTAGTGGCAGATACGCAGTATTTT.

The DNA of the CDR3 is TGTGCCAGCAGTCACAACACAGGGTCCGAGACCCAGTACTTC. Its translation is CASSHNTGSETQYF. The chain recombines TRBV27 with TRBJ2-5; maybe TRBD1 (6 bases). The germline CDR1 and CDR2 sequences are MNHEY and SMNVEV (reference sequence). The V and J ends lost 5 bases and 5 bases respectively, with 15 bases between them. This CDR3 is built from 14 residues.

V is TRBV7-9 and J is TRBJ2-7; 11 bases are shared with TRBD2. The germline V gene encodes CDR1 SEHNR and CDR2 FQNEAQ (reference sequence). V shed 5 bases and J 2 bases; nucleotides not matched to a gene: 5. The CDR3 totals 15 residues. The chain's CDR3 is CASSRPGLAAYEQYF. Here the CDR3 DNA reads TGTGCCAGCAGCCGTCCGGGACTAGCGGCCTACGAGCAGTACTTC.

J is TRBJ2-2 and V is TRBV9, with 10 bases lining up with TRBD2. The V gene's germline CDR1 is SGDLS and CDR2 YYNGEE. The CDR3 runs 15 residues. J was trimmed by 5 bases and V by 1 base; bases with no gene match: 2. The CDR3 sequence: CASSVLAGATGELFF. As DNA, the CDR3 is TGTGCCAGCAGCGTACTAGCGGGAGCGACCGGGGAGCTGTTTTTT.

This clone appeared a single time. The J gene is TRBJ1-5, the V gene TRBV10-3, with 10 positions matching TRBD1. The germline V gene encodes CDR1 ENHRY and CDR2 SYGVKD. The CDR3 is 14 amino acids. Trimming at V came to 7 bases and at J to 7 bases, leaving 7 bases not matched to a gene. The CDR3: CAIKAGTGDQPQHF. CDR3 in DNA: TGTGCCATCAAAGCCGGGACAGGGGACCAGCCCCAGCATTTT.

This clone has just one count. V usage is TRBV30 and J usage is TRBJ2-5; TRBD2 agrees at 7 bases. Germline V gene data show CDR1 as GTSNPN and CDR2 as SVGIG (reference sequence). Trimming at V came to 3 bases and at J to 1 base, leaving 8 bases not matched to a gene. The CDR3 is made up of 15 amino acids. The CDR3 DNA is TGTGCCTGGAGCATAGGGACTATCAGCCAAGAGACCCAGTACTTC. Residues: CAWSIGTISQETQYF.

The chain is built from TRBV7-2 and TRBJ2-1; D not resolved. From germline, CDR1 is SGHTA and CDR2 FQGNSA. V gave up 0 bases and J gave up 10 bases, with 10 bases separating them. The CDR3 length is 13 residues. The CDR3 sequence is CASSLAKEREQFF. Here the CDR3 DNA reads TGTGCCAGCAGCTTAGCGAAGGAGCGAGAGCAGTTCTTC. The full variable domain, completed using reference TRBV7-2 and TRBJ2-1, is GAGVSQSPSNKVTEKGKDVELRCDPISGHTALYWYRQSLGQGLEFLIYFQGNSAPDKSGLPSDRFSAERTGGSVSTLTIQRTQQEDSAVYLCASSLAKEREQFFGPGTRLTVL.

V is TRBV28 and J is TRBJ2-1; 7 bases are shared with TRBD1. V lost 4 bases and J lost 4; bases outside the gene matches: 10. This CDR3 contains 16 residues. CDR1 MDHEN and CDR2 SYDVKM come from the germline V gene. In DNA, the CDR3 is TGTGCCAGCAGTTCGGGACAGCTATCATATTACAATGAGCAGTTCTTC. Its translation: CASSSGQLSYYNEQFF.

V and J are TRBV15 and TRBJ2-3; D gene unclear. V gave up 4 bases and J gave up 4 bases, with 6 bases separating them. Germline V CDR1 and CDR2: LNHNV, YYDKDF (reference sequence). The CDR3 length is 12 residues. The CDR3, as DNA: TGTGCCACCAGCAATGGAGCAGATACGCAGTATTTT. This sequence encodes CATSNGADTQYF.

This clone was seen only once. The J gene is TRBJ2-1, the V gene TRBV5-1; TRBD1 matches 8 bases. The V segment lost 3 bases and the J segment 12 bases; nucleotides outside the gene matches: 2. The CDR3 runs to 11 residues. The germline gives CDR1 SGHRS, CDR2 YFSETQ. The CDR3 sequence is CASSSGTGQFF. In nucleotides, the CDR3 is TGCGCCAGCAGCTCCGGGACAGGGCAGTTCTTC.